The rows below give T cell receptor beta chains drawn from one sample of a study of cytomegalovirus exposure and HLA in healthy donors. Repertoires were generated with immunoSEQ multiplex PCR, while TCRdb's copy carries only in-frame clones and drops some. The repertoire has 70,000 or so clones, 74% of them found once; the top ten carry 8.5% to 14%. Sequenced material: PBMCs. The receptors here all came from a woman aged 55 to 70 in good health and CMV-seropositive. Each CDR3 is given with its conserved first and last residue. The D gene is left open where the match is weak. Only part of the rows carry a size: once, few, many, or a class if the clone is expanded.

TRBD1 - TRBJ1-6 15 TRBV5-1 CASSPDRGHDSPLHF TGCGCCAGCAGCCCTGACAGGGGGCACGATTCACCCCTCCACTTT
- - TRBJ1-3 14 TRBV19 CASSQTGIRNTIYF TGTGCCAGTAGTCAGACGGGAATAAGAAACACCATATATTTT
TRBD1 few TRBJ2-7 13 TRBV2 CAGQGQITYEQYF TGTGCCGGCCAGGGACAGATAACCTACGAGCAGTACTTC
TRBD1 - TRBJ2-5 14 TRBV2 CASRPQGAGETQYF TGTGCCAGCAGGCCACAGGGGGCGGGTGAGACCCAGTACTTC
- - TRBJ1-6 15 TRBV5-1 CASSLQGNRNSPLHF TGCGCCAGCAGCTTACAGGGAAATAGGAATTCACCCCTCCACTTT
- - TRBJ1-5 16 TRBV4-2 CASSQDPGTSNQPQHF TGTGCCAGCAGCCAAGACCCCGGGACAAGCAATCAGCCCCAGCATTTT
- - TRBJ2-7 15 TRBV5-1 CASSLEFDKSYEQYF TGCGCCAGCAGCTTGGAATTCGACAAAAGCTACGAGCAGTACTTC
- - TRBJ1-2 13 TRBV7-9 CASSSTSNYGYTF TGTGCCAGCAGCTCGACAAGTAACTATGGCTACACCTTC
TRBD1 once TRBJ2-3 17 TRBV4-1 CASSQERGTGSTDTQYF TGCGCCAGCAGCCAAGAGAGGGGGACAGGGTCAACAGATACGCAGTATTTT
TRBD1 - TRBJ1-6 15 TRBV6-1 CASSIQGADNSPLHF TGTGCCAGCAGTATCCAGGGGGCGGATAATTCACCCCTCCACTTT
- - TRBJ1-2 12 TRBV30 CAWTGGYYGYTF TGTGCCTGGACCGGGGGGTACTATGGCTACACCTTC
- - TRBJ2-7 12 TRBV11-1 CASSSGTYEQYF TGTGCCAGCAGTTCGGGGACCTACGAGCAGTACTTC
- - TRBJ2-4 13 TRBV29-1 CSIWSGAKNIQYF TGCAGCATCTGGTCGGGAGCCAAAAACATTCAGTACTTC
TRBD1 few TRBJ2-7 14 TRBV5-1 CASSWDRETYEQYF TGCGCCAGCAGCTGGGACAGGGAAACCTACGAGCAGTACTTC
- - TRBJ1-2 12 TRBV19 CASSIRDYGYTF TGTGCCAGTAGTATCCGAGACTATGGCTACACCTTC
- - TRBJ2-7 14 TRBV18 CASSLGQGSYEQYF TGTGCCAGCTCACTTGGGCAGGGATCCTACGAGCAGTACTTC
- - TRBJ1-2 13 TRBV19 CASSIGLAYGYTF TGTGCCAGTAGTATCGGACTGGCCTATGGCTACACCTTC
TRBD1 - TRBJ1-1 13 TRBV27 CASSLDRETEAFF TGTGCCAGCAGTCTTGACAGGGAAACTGAAGCTTTCTTT
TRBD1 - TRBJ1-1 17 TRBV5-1 CASSRSGTGGANTEAFF TGCGCCAGCAGTCGTTCCGGGACAGGGGGCGCGAACACTGAAGCTTTCTTT
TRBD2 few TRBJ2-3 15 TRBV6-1 CASSGTSGGPDTQYF TGTGCCAGCAGTGGGACTAGCGGGGGTCCAGATACGCAGTATTTT
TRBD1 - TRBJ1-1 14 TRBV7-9 CASSTGQGGTEAFF TGTGCCAGCAGCACTGGACAGGGTGGCACTGAAGCTTTCTTT
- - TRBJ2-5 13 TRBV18 CASSPMAQETQYF TGTGCCAGCTCACCTATGGCCCAAGAGACCCAGTACTTC
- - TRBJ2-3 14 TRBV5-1 CASSLTRSPDTQYF TGCGCCAGCAGCTTGACTAGATCCCCAGATACGCAGTATTTT
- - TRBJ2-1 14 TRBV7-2 CASSPYLGPNEQFF TGTGCCAGCAGCCCGTATTTGGGGCCCAATGAGCAGTTCTTC
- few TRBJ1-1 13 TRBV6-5 CASSPGGTTEAFF TGTGCCAGCAGCCCCGGAGGGACCACTGAAGCTTTCTTT
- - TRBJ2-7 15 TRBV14 CASSQGEGGGYEQYF TGTGCCAGCAGCCAAGGGGAAGGGGGTGGTTACGAGCAGTACTTC
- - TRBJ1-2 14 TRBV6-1 CASRARGALGGYTF TGTGCCAGCAGGGCTCGGGGGGCGCTGGGTGGCTACACCTTC
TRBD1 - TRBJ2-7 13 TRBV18 CASSSDREDQQYF TGTGCCAGCTCCTCGGACAGGGAAGATCAGCAGTACTTC
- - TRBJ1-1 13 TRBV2 CARCTGGASEAFF TGTGCCAGGTGTACTGGGGGCGCGTCTGAAGCTTTCTTT
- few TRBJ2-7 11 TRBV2 CASSGLNEQYF TGTGCCAGCAGTGGGCTGAACGAGCAGTACTTC
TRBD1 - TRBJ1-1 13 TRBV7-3 CASSSSGGSEAFF TGTGCCAGCAGCTCCTCAGGGGGCTCTGAAGCTTTCTTT
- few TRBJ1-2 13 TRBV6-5 CASSSWGGFGYTF TGTGCCAGCAGCTCCTGGGGGGGGTTCGGCTACACCTTC
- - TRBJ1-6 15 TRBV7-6 CASSRGTIKDSPLHF TGTGCCAGCAGCCGTGGGACAATCAAGGACTCACCCCTCCACTTT
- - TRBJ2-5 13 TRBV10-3 CAISESNSGTQYF TGTGCCATCAGTGAGTCAAATTCAGGGACCCAGTACTTC
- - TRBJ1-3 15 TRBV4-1 CASSTQTWAGNTIYF TGCGCCAGCAGCACGCAAACTTGGGCAGGAAACACCATATATTTT
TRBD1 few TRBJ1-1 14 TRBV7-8 CASSFRTGNTEAFF TGTGCCAGCAGCTTTAGGACAGGGAACACTGAAGCTTTCTTT
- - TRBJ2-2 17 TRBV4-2 CASSQDLSSTNTGELFF TGTGCCAGCAGCCAAGATCTTTCTAGCACGAACACCGGGGAGCTGTTTTTT
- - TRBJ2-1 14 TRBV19 CASSAGGGFDEQFF TGTGCCAGTAGTGCCGGCGGAGGGTTCGATGAGCAGTTCTTC
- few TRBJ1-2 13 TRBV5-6 CASSRLDSYGYTF TGTGCCAGCAGTAGACTCGACAGCTATGGCTACACCTTC
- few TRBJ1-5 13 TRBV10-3 CAISPGVEEPQHF TGTGCCATCAGTCCAGGGGTGGAAGAGCCCCAGCATTTT
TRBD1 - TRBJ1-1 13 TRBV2 CASNGQGNTEAFF TGTGCCAGCAATGGACAGGGGAACACTGAAGCTTTCTTT
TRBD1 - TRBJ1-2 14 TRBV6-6 CASSSLTGGRGYTF TGTGCCAGCAGTTCGTTAACAGGGGGCAGAGGCTACACCTTC
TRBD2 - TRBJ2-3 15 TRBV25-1 CASREAGGRGDTQYF TGTGCCAGCAGGGAAGCGGGAGGGCGCGGAGATACGCAGTATTTT
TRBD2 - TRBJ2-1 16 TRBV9 CASSVGASGNYNEQFF TGTGCCAGCAGCGTAGGGGCTAGCGGGAACTACAATGAGCAGTTCTTC
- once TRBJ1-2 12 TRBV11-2 CASSLSAYGYTF TGTGCCAGCAGCCTTAGCGCCTATGGCTACACCTTC
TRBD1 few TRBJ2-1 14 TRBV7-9 CASSSPRTGWEQFF TGTGCCAGCAGCTCACCACGGACAGGGTGGGAGCAGTTCTTC
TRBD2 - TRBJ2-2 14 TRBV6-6 CASSRLAALEELFF TGTGCCAGCAGTCGACTAGCGGCCCTAGAGGAGCTGTTTTTT
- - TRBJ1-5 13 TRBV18 CASRGGSNQPQHF TGTGCCAGCCGGGGGGGAAGCAATCAGCCCCAGCATTTT
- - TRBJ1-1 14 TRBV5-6 CASRKTGGNTEAFF TGTGCCAGCAGGAAGACAGGAGGCAACACTGAAGCTTTCTTT
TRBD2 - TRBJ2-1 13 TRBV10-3 CAIRLAGESEQFF TGTGCCATAAGACTAGCGGGGGAGAGTGAGCAGTTCTTC
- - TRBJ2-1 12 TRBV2 CARGSGRNEQFF TGTGCCAGAGGCTCGGGTCGGAATGAGCAGTTCTTC
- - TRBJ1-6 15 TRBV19 CASSIGAGLNSPLHF TGTGCCAGTAGTATTGGGGCAGGGCTAAATTCACCCCTCCACTTT
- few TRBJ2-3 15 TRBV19 CASSLGRTGTDTQYF TGTGCCAGTAGTTTAGGCAGGACTGGCACAGATACGCAGTATTTT
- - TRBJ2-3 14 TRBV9 CASSTWGDTDTQYF TGTGCCAGCAGTACGTGGGGGGACACAGATACGCAGTATTTT
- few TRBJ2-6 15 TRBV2 CASSEESSGANVLTF TGTGCCAGCAGTGAGGAGAGCTCTGGGGCCAACGTCCTGACTTTC